Presented here are 14 T cell receptor beta chains from one specimen sequenced in a study of blood T cell repertoires in COVID-19. Assay: immunoSEQ multiplex PCR; the TCRdb copy retains only in-frame clones and omits some. The sample lists about 160,000 clones; roughly 85% were seen once. Sequenced input: peripheral blood. The receptors originated from a human donor with acute or convalescent COVID-19. The donor label of this sample is uncertain.

The chain carries TRBV3-1 (or the pseudogene TRBV3-2) and TRBJ2-2, with 9 nucleotides matching TRBD2. Germline values: CDR1 LGHDT, CDR2 YNNKEL (reference sequence). This CDR3 has 18 residues. V was pared by 0 bases and J by 4 bases, with 9 bases of the junction left unmatched. CDR3 sequence reads: CASSQEGGGAVGTGELFF. As DNA, the CDR3 is TGTGCCAGCAGCCAAGAGGGCGGGGGGGCCGTAGGCACCGGGGAGCTGTTTTTT.

This rearrangement joins TRBV9 to TRBJ2-7; 8 bases are a match to TRBD1. V lost 4 bases to trimming and J lost 2 bases; unmatched junction nucleotides: 5. The germline V gene encodes CDR1 SGDLS and CDR2 YYNGEE. CDR3 length equals 14 residues. CDR3 loop: CASSSGQGTYEQYF. CDR3 DNA: TGTGCCAGCAGCTCCGGACAGGGTACCTACGAGCAGTACTTC.

This clone was counted a single time. The chain links TRBV11-1 to TRBJ2-3; 8 nucleotides match TRBD1. With 2 bases clipped from V and 1 base from J, the junction kept 5 bases outside the gene matches. This CDR3 region has 16 residues. The germline gives CDR1 SGHAT, CDR2 FQDESV (reference sequence). CDR3 nucleotide sequence: TGTGCCAGCAGCTTAAGGGCGACAGGGGGCACAGATACGCAGTATTTT. Its translation: CASSLRATGGTDTQYF.

This clone was observed once. The chain recombines TRBV7-2 with TRBJ1-2; TRBD1 is a possible D gene (5 bases). Germline V gene sequence: CDR1 SGHTA, CDR2 FQGNSA. Trimming pared 0 bases from V and 9 bases from J, leaving 17 bases between. CDR3 length: 15 residues. The CDR3: CASSLAGGVQGSYTF. The CDR3 nucleotides are TGTGCCAGCAGCTTAGCGGGGGGGGTACAAGGAAGCTACACCTTC.

This clone occurred once. The gene calls are TRBV28 and TRBJ1-1, with a possible D match to TRBD1 (5 bases). V was clipped by 2 bases and J by 4 bases, with 11 bases between them. This CDR3 is 14 amino acids long. Germline CDR1 and CDR2: MDHEN and SYDVKM. CDR3 amino acids: CASSLGQGITEAFF. CDR3 nucleotides: TGTGCCAGCAGTTTAGGGCAGGGCATCACTGAAGCTTTCTTT.

The chain carries TRBV24-1 and TRBJ2-7; 7 positions match TRBD2. From germline, CDR1 is KGHDR and CDR2 SFDVKD. Trimming removed 5 bases from V and 5 bases from J; junction bases left unmatched: 5. The CDR3 length is 13 residues. CDR3 protein: CATSAQGGDEQYF. CDR3 sequence (DNA): TGTGCCACCAGTGCCCAGGGAGGGGACGAGCAGTACTTC.

The chain carries TRBV7-9 and TRBJ2-3; D is unresolved. Germline-derived CDR1 and CDR2 are SEHNR and FQNEAQ (reference sequence). The CDR3 is 12 amino acids. The V end lost 4 bases, the J end lost 1 base, and 3 bases lay between the germline ends. The CDR3 sequence is CASSSGTDTQYF. As DNA, the CDR3 is TGTGCCAGCAGCTCCGGCACAGATACGCAGTATTTT.

The rearrangement links TRBV4-2 to TRBJ2-2; 8 bases agree with TRBD1. The CDR3 runs 16 residues. Germline V gene data show CDR1 as LGHNA and CDR2 as YNFKEQ. The V segment lost 4 bases and the J segment 3 bases; nucleotides outside the gene matches: 7. CDR3 sequence: CASSRPGTGDTGELFF. CDR3 bases: TGTGCCAGCAGCCGTCCCGGGACAGGAGACACCGGGGAGCTGTTTTTT.

V is TRBV27 and J is TRBJ1-6, with TRBD1 matching 8 bases. Germline lookup yields CDR1 MNHEY and CDR2 SMNVEV (reference sequence). Trimming at V came to 5 bases and at J to 5 bases, leaving 5 bases not matched to a gene. The CDR3 contains 15 residues. CDR3 bases: TGTGCCAGCAGTCCCCGGACAGGGCATAATTCACCCCTCCACTTT. Translating it yields CASSPRTGHNSPLHF.

CDR3 in amino acids: CASSSGGYYEQYF. The CDR3 DNA sequence: TGCGCCAGCAGCTCGGGGGGGTACTACGAGCAGTACTTC. The rearrangement links TRBV5-1 to TRBJ2-7; 8 positions match TRBD2. V lost 3 bases to trimming and J lost 3 bases; unmatched junction nucleotides: 2. CDR3 size: 13 residues. CDR1 and CDR2 (germline): SGHRS, YFSETQ.

The chain links TRBV7-2 to TRBJ1-6; 7 nucleotides align to TRBD1. Germline assignment: CDR1 SGHTA and CDR2 FQGNSA. Unmatched junction bases numbered 7, after V lost 2 bases and J lost 0 bases. The CDR3 spans 18 residues. The CDR3 DNA sequence: TGTGCCAGCAGCTTATACGTTGAGGGGGCCTCCTATAATTCACCCCTCCACTTT. This encodes CASSLYVEGASYNSPLHF.

The V call is TRBV6-2 or TRBV6-3, the J call TRBJ1-1; 9 bases map to TRBD1. The ends lost 5 bases at V and 5 bases at J; junction bases unmatched: 9. CDR1 and CDR2 (germline): MNHEY, SVGEGT. The CDR3 sequence is 15 residues long. CDR3 in DNA: TGTGCCAGCAGTAATACAGGGGGCAGGGGGACTGAAGCTTTCTTT. Amino acid sequence: CASSNTGGRGTEAFF.

The chain uses TRBV5-8 and TRBJ1-2; D unresolved. The CDR3 contains 13 residues. The V and J ends lost 0 bases and 3 bases respectively, with 6 bases between them. Germline lookup yields CDR1 SGHTS and CDR2 YDEGEE. The CDR3 reads CASSLGSYYGYTF. The DNA of the CDR3 is TGTGCCAGCAGCTTGGGGAGCTACTATGGCTACACCTTC.

The CDR3 here is CASRPGQVVVLTF. CDR3 nucleotide sequence: TGTGCCAGCAGACCGGGACAGGTGGTAGTCCTGACTTTC. V usage is TRBV6-6 and J usage is TRBJ2-6; 8 bases line up with TRBD1. V was pared by 6 bases and J by 13 bases, with 8 bases of the junction left unmatched. The CDR3 has 13 amino acids. In germline, CDR1 is MNHNY, CDR2 SVGAGI (reference sequence).